One T cell receptor beta chain is described in this entry. Antigen unknown. The sample originates from a study of CXCR3-negative and CXCR3-positive naive CD8 T cells. The CDR3 length is 16 residues. CDR1 is SGDLS, CDR2 YYNGEE, per germline. Study observations and caveats: Memory, not naive, CXCR3-negative and CXCR3-positive cells differed in TRBV-TRBJ usage. Memory CD8+ T cell repertoires were far less diverse than both naive subsets. More hydrophobic TRB CDR3s were found in CXCR3-positive naive cells than in CXCR3-negative naive cells.

Libraries of TRB cDNA were made by 5' RACE and carried UMIs. TCRdb re-called the 5' RACE reads and shows each CDR3 protein once, DNA omitted. The repertoire table contains about 89,000 distinct CDR3 sequences. Every CD8+ subset sample held around 300,000 flow-sorted cells, done in triplicate. Naive CD8+ T cells showed a CD45RO-CCR7+CD27+CD95- phenotype. The chain recombines TRBV9 with TRBJ1-1; TCRdb's D call of TRBD1 is untestable without DNA. The sequenced sample was naive CXCR3+ CD8+ T cells from blood. This sample's subset: CD45RO-CCR7+CD27+CD95- naive CD8+ T cells expressing CXCR3 (TNR3+). This TCR derives from a human donor in good health. Some clones in this sample may be carry-over from other donors' samples. This chain's CDR3 is CASSASGTGGNTEAFF.